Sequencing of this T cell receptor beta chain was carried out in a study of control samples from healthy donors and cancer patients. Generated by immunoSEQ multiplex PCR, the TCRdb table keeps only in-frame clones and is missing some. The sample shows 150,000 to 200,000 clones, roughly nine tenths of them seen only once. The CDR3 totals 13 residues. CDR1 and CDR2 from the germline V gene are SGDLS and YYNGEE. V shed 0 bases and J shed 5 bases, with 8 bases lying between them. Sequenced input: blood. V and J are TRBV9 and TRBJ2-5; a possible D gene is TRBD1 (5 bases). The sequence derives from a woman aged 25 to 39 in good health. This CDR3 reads CASSVGGEETQYF. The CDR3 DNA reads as TGTGCCAGCAGCGTAGGGGGCGAGGAGACCCAGTACTTC.